This T cell receptor (beta chain) was recovered during a study of vaccination and CD4 T cells after COVID-19. Concerning this clonotype itself: Its antigen is undetermined.

The study sequenced cultured CD4+ T cell DNA using the Oncomine TCR Beta short-read assay. TCRdb re-analysed the PCR reads in MiXCR, keeping a single row per CDR3 protein. The repertoire holds some 11,000 distinct CDR3 sequences, with 20% to 25% as singletons. This CDR3 has 14 amino acids. Described treatment: approximately 10-day PBMC culture with coronavirus spike peptide pools or control peptides (ViraFEST assay). The TCR was taken from a human donor who received a COVID-19 vaccine. The sequences come from CD4+ T cells from blood, cultured in vitro, collected before SARS-CoV-2 vaccination. This chain links TRBV5-3 with TRBJ2-2; D gene unclear. TRBV5-3 is treated as an ORF (open reading frame) with a function not yet certain. CDR3: CANGRAVNTGELFF. CDR3 coding DNA: TGTGCTAACGGCCGGGCTGTGAACACCGGGGAGCTGTTTTTT.